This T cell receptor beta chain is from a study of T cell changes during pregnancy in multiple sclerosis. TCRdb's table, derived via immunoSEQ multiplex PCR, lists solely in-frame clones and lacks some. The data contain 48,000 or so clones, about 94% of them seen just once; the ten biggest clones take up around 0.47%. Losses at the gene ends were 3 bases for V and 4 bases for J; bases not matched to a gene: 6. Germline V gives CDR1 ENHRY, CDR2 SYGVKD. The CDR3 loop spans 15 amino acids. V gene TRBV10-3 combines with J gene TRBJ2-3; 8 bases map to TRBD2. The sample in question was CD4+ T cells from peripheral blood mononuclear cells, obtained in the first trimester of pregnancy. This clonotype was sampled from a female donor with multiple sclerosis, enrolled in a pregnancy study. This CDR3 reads CAISESGGVPDTQYF. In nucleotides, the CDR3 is TGTGCCATCAGTGAATCCGGGGGGGTCCCAGATACGCAGTATTTT.